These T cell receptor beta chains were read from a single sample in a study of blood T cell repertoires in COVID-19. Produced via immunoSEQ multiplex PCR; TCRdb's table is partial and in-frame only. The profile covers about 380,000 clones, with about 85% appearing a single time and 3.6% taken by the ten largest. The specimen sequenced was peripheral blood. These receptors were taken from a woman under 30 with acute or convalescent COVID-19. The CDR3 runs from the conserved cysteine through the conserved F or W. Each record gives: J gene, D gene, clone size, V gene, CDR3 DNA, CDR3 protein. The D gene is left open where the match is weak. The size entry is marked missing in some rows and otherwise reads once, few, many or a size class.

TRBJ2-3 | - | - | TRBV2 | TGTGCCAGCAGTGATTTGATCTCAGGGTCAGATACGCAGTATTTT | CASSDLISGSDTQYF
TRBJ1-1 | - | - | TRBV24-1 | TGTGCCACCAGTGATTCACCAGGGCAGCGCACTGAAGCTTTCTTT | CATSDSPGQRTEAFF
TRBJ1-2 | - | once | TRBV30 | TGTGCCTGGAGTGTACTGGTGGCGACAGCTAACTATGGCTACACCTTC | CAWSVLVATANYGYTF
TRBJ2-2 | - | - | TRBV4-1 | TGCGCCAGCAGCCATCAGGAAGGGGCCGGGGAGCTGTTTTTT | CASSHQEGAGELFF
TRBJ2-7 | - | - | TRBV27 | TGTGCCAGCAGTTTATCGATCGGCGGTACGTACGAGCAGTACTTC | CASSLSIGGTYEQYF
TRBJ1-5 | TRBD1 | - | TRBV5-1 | TGCGCCAGCAGCTTGATGACAGGGGAGGATCAGCCCCAGCATTTT | CASSLMTGEDQPQHF
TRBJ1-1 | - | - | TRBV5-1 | TGCGCCAGCAGCTTGGATCCCGACACTGAAGCTTTCTTT | CASSLDPDTEAFF
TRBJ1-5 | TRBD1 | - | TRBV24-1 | TGTGCCACCAGTGATCCGGGACAGGGAGGCAATCAGCCCCAGCATTTT | CATSDPGQGGNQPQHF
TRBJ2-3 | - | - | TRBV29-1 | TGCAGCGTTGAAAGGTGGGGGGAAGATACGCAGTATTTT | CSVERWGEDTQYF
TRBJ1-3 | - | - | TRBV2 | TGTGCCAGCAGTGAACAGGGTCGCCGAAACACCATATATTTT | CASSEQGRRNTIYF
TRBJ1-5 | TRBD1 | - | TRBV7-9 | TGTGCCAGCAGTTACGGACAGGGGAATCAGCCCCAGCATTTT | CASSYGQGNQPQHF
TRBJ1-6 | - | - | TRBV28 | TGTGCCAGCTGTCTCAGGGATAATAATTCACCCCTCCACTTT | CASCLRDNNSPLHF
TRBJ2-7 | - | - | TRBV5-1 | TGCGCCAGCAGCTTGAGGGCAGGGGCTGGCGAGCAGTACTTC | CASSLRAGAGEQYF
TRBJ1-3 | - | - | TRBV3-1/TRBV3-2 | TGTGCCAGCAGCCAAGTTTACGAGCCGTCAGGGACTGGAAACACCATATATTTT | CASSQVYEPSGTGNTIYF
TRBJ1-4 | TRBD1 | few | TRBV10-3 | TGTGCCATCAGTGAGTCGGGGACAGGCAATGAAAAACTGTTTTTT | CAISESGTGNEKLFF
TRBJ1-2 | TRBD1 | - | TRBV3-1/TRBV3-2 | TGTGCCAGCAGCCAAACGGACAGGGGGCTGAATGGCTACACCTTC | CASSQTDRGLNGYTF
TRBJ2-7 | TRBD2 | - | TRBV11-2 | TGTGCCAGCACCCCTAGCGGCTCCTACGAGCAGTACTTC | CASTPSGSYEQYF
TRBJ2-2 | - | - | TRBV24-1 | TGTGCCACCAGTGATCCGGGCGGGGAGCTGTTTTTT | CATSDPGGELFF
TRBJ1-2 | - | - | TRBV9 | TGTGCCAGCAGCCTATCGGGGGGCCTCCACTATGGCTACACCTTC | CASSLSGGLHYGYTF
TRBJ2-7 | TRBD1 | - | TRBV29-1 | TGCAGCGTTGGACAGGGGGGCTTCTACGAGCAGTACTTC | CSVGQGGFYEQYF
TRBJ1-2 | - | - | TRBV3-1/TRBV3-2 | TGTGCCAGCAGCCCGGGGGGATCTAGGTATGGCTACACCTTC | CASSPGGSRYGYTF
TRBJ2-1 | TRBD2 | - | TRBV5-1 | TGCGCCAGCAGCCCATCGACTAGCCTGAGCTCCTACAATGAGCAGTTCTTC | CASSPSTSLSSYNEQFF
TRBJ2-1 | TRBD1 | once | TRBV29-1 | TGCAGCGTTGAACAGGGGGCCTATGAGCAGTTCTTC | CSVEQGAYEQFF
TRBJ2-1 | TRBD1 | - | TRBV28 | TGTGCCAGCAGTTTTGTCGGACAGGGGGCATACAATGAGCAGTTCTTC | CASSFVGQGAYNEQFF
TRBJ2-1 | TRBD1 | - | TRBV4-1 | TGCGCCAGCAGCCAAGTTTTAACAGGGGGTCGGGATGAGCAGTTCTTC | CASSQVLTGGRDEQFF
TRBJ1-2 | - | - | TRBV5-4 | TGTGCCAGCAGTCTACAGGTCGAATACGGCTACACCTTC | CASSLQVEYGYTF
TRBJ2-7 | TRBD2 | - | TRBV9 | TGTGCCAGCAGCGCCTCGGGACTAGCGGGAGCGTACGAGCAGTACTTC | CASSASGLAGAYEQYF
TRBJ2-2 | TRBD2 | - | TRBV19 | TGTGCCAGTAGTAGGGGACTAGGTATGGGCACCGGGGAGCTGTTTTTT | CASSRGLGMGTGELFF